This T cell receptor beta chain was profiled in a study of T cells in Graves' hyperthyroidism and ophthalmopathy. Study information: It was at initial diagnosis, before any treatment, that peripheral blood was collected.

Concerning this clonotype: Antigen unknown.

Graves' hyperthyroidism without ophthalmopathy progression within 18 months was termed stable. TCR beta CDR3 regions were amplified from RNA. First-round RT-PCR with HTBI primers amplified the TCR CDR3 region. TCRdb reprocessed the multiplex PCR reads with MiXCR, giving one entry per CDR3 protein. The top ten clones hold 45% to 55% of a sample with under 350,000 distinct CDR3 sequences, 18% of them seen once. CDR3 length: 18 amino acids. The V segment lost 3 bases and the J segment 0 bases; nucleotides outside the gene matches: 8. Study-level findings and limits: Most clonotypes that expanded in the thyroid above 0.001 also showed up in blood.

The sequence came from a woman aged 45-65 years with Graves' hyperthyroidism. The gene calls are TRBV12-3 or TRBV12-4 and TRBJ2-4; 10 bases are shared with TRBD2. The sample taken for sequencing was blood. The CDR3 DNA sequence: TGTGCCAGCAGTTTCGAGACTAGCGGGTATCTAGCCAAAAACATTCAGTACTTC. Encoded protein: CASSFETSGYLAKNIQYF.